Listed below are T cell receptor beta chains from one sample, sequenced in a study. One entry per CDR3 protein, called by TCRdb with MiXCR from the RT-PCR reads. The repertoire holds more than 550,000 distinct CDR3 sequences, over 12% seen once, with roughly 4% in the top ten. The material sequenced was memory CD4+ T cells from blood. All receptors come from a female donor in good health, serving as a healthy control. Each CDR3 is given without its conserved first and last residue.

>TRBJ1-5|TRBV20-1
SASSSTGWGNSNQPQH
>TRBJ2-7|TRBV20-1
SARDLRARIEQY
>TRBJ2-1|TRBV27
ASSLGAGGLYNEQF
>TRBJ2-2|TRBV7-6
ASSRDTYTGELF
>TRBJ2-1|TRBV7-8
ASSHRPAERFNEQF
>TRBJ1-1|TRBV30
AFSRVGNTEAF
>TRBJ1-2|TRBV20-1
SASEQGSTNYGYT
>TRBJ2-3|TRBV3-1
ASSQLGLAGGSTDTQY
>TRBJ2-5|TRBV7-7
ASSLDRAEPQY
>TRBJ2-3|TRBV20-1
SAVTASGVDTQY
>TRBJ1-5|TRBV29-1
SVVEQGDQPQH
>TRBJ2-3|TRBV6-1
ASSEAGVSTGADTQY
>TRBJ1-5|TRBV6-1
ASRNSNQPQH
>TRBJ2-2|TRBV12-3/TRBV12-4
ASTPGHSNTGELF
>TRBJ2-2|TRBV19
ASSTGGGVTGELF
>TRBJ2-1|TRBV7-2
ASSRTATYNEQF
>TRBJ2-1|TRBV5-5
ASRTGLDFGEQF
>TRBJ2-7|TRBV15
ATSRGSSDVPYEQY
>TRBJ2-5|TRBV5-1
ASSLVPGEGKTQY
>TRBJ2-5|TRBV3-1
ASSQEVYQSTQY
>TRBJ2-7|TRBV7-9
ASSSRTEDYEQY
>TRBJ1-1|TRBV7-9
AGEAAAF
>TRBJ1-1|TRBV7-3
ASSPTGTAFEAF